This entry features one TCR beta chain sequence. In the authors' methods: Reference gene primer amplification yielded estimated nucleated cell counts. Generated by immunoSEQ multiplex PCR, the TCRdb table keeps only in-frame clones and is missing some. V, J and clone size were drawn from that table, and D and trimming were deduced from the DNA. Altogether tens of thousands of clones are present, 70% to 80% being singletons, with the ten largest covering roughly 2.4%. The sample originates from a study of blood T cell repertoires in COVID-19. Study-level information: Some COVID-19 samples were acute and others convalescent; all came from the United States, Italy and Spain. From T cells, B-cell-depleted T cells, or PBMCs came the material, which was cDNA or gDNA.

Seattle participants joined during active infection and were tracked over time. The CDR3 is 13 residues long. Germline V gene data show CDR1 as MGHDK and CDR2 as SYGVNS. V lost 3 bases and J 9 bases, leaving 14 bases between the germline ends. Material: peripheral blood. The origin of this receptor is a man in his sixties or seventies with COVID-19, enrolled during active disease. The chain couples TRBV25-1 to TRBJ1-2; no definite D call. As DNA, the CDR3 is TGTGCCAGCAGTGACCCCATAGGAGTGCGCTACACCTTC. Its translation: CASSDPIGVRYTF.